This is a list of T cell receptor beta chains from one sample in a study of T cell responses to AZD1222 COVID-19 vaccine. The method was immunoSEQ multiplex PCR; TCRdb's version includes in-frame clones alone and lacks a portion of them. The data show more than 85,000 clones, with around 90% seen just once and approximately 8% held by the top ten. The sample was peripheral blood, taken on day 0 of AZD1222 vaccination. The receptors were sampled from an adult in good health. The CDR3 runs from the conserved cysteine through the conserved F or W. D genes are given only for firm matches. Expanded clones get a size class; other rows say once, few or many, or leave the size out.

D gene,J gene,clone size,V gene,CDR3 length,CDR3 DNA,CDR3 protein
.,TRBJ1-2,.,TRBV5-4,18,TGTGCCAGCAGCCCCCAGGCAGGACAAAAAAAGGGTAGCTATGGCTACACCTTC,CASSPQAGQKKGSYGYTF
TRBD1,TRBJ1-5,.,TRBV7-9,14,TGTGCCAGCAGCCGAGGGGGCGCAGGGCAGCCCCAGCATTTT,CASSRGGAGQPQHF
.,TRBJ2-1,few,TRBV7-2,15,TGTGCCAGCAGCTCCTTTCAGGGATACTACAATGAGCAGTTCTTC,CASSSFQGYYNEQFF
.,TRBJ1-5,.,TRBV9,15,TGTGCCAGCAGCGTAGAAGGGTATAGCAATCAGCCCCAGCATTTT,CASSVEGYSNQPQHF
.,TRBJ2-3,.,TRBV2,15,TGTGCCAGCGCCGAAACAGGGATTCTCGCAGATACGCAGTATTTT,CASAETGILADTQYF
.,TRBJ2-7,.,TRBV2,12,TGTGCCAGCATCGGAGGCACCTACGAGCAGTACTTC,CASIGGTYEQYF
.,TRBJ2-3,.,TRBV4-1,17,TGCGCCAGCAGCCAAGATGACGGGACTTCGGTTGTGGATACGCAGTATTTT,CASSQDDGTSVVDTQYF
TRBD1,TRBJ1-5,.,TRBV12-5,15,TGTGCTAGTGGACCAGGGGGCCCGTCTGGGCAGCCCCAGCATTTT,CASGPGGPSGQPQHF
.,TRBJ2-7,.,TRBV25-1,11,TGTGCCACCCTAGGGTGGTACGAGCAGTACTTC,CATLGWYEQYF
TRBD1,TRBJ1-4,.,TRBV30,13,TGTGCCTGGAGTGTAGGGGGCGGTGAAAAACTGTTTTTT,CAWSVGGGEKLFF
.,TRBJ1-1,few,TRBV7-8,14,TGTGCCAGCAGCTTAGTAATAGCAAGAAGTGAAGCTTTCTTT,CASSLVIARSEAFF
TRBD1,TRBJ1-2,.,TRBV28,19,TGTGCCAGCAGCCACGACAGGGGGGGAACCGCCAGGCGGGTAGGTGGCTACACCTTC,CASSHDRGGTARRVGGYTF
.,TRBJ1-1,.,TRBV28,14,TGTGCCAGCAGTTTGGGAGGGACTTTCACTGAAGCTTTCTTT,CASSLGGTFTEAFF
.,TRBJ1-6,.,TRBV5-5,14,TGTGCCAGCAGCTTGGCTCAAAATAATTCACCCCTCCACTTT,CASSLAQNNSPLHF
.,TRBJ1-1,.,TRBV6-5,15,TGTGCCAGCAGTCCCGGGACCGGGTTGAACACTGAAGCTTTCTTT,CASSPGTGLNTEAFF
TRBD2,TRBJ2-1,once,TRBV19,17,TGTGCCAGTAGTATAGTCGCTAGCGGGGGGTTGTACAATGAGCAGTTCTTC,CASSIVASGGLYNEQFF
.,TRBJ1-3,.,TRBV6-1,14,TGTGCCAGCAGTGAGGCAGGGATCGGAAACACCATATATTTT,CASSEAGIGNTIYF
.,TRBJ2-2,once,TRBV12-5,17,TGTGCTAGTGGTTTGATACCTCTAGCGACGAACACCGGGGAGCTGTTTTTT,CASGLIPLATNTGELFF
TRBD1,TRBJ1-2,.,TRBV5-1,15,TGCGCCAGCAGCTTGGGGACAGGGGTAAACTATGGCTACACCTTC,CASSLGTGVNYGYTF
.,TRBJ2-7,once,TRBV6-5,14,TGTGCCAGCAGTTACCAGGATGGAGCGCTCGAGCAGTACTTC,CASSYQDGALEQYF
.,TRBJ1-1,.,TRBV9,14,TGTGCCAGCAGCTCCGCGACAGAAAGCCTTGAAGCTTTCTTT,CASSSATESLEAFF
.,TRBJ1-5,.,TRBV19,13,TGTGCCAGTACAGGGGTTGGCAATCAGCCCCAGCATTTT,CASTGVGNQPQHF